This TCR beta chain was sequenced for a study of T cell changes during pregnancy in multiple sclerosis. Some clones are missing from TCRdb's copy, which holds only in-frame ones; the method was immunoSEQ multiplex PCR. The sample carries tens of thousands of clones, around 93% recorded once. The CDR3 contains 15 residues. J gave up 5 bases and V 2 bases, and 6 bases lay outside the gene matches. The germline CDR1 and CDR2 sequences are MNHNY and SVGAGI (reference sequence). The chain combines TRBV6-6 with TRBJ1-2; 9 bases align to TRBD1. The material sequenced was peripheral blood, taken before pregnancy. The sequence was collected from a female donor with multiple sclerosis, enrolled in a pregnancy study. The DNA for the CDR3 is TGTGCCAGCAGTTACCCCGACAGGGGGGATTATGGCTACACCTTC. Amino acid sequence: CASSYPDRGDYGYTF.